This TCR beta chain appears in the sequencing data of a study of resident and recirculating memory T cells in vitiligo. Regarding the study as a whole: Clonality differed among vitiligo lesions, with no unique dominant clone.

Regarding this clone: Its target is unknown.

The protocol was immunoSEQ multiplex PCR, while the TCRdb copy is restricted to in-frame clones and leaves out a portion. Among 70,000 to 85,000 clones listed, about 89% were seen once. The CDR3 spans 16 residues. Germline CDR1 is MGHRA and CDR2 is YSYEKL. Trimming took off 2 bases at V and 1 base at J, with 14 bases between the two ends. This chain links TRBV4-1 with TRBJ1-1; maybe TRBD1 (6 bases). The sequence was collected from a male donor with vitiligo. The sample taken for sequencing was blood. The CDR3 coding sequence is TGCGCCAGCAGCCAACTACCTAAACAGGGGAACACTGAAGCTTTCTTT. It translates to CASSQLPKQGNTEAFF.